This TCR beta chain was captured by sequencing in a study of shared clonotypes between healthy human individuals. Participating donors were healthy, HIV-negative adults free of recent acute infections or vaccinations. Among the donors, all were Caucasian adults who lived in Nashville, Tennessee. Points from the study as a whole: Sampling covered blood only; tissue repertoires likely differ.

The repertoire was sequenced with immunoSEQ multiplex PCR; TCRdb's copy has only in-frame clones and lacks some. The table records about 2 million clones, about 95% of them present only once. V lost 6 bases, J lost 0 bases, and 15 bases lay in between. There are 16 residues in the CDR3. Germline-derived CDR1 and CDR2 are SEHNR and FQNEAQ (reference sequence). This clone was counted once. Its antigen is not known. The sample taken for sequencing was naive CD4+ T cells sorted from blood. Noted subset: CD45RA+ positively selected. The chain recombines TRBV7-9 with TRBJ1-3; D may be TRBD1 (6 bases). The TCR sequence derives from a man between 18 and 29 years old in good health. The CDR3 loop reads CASRGGLDNSGNTIYF. The CDR3 DNA reads TGTGCCAGCAGAGGGGGGTTAGACAACTCTGGAAACACCATATATTTT.